The 25 T cell receptor beta chains presented below share a single source sample, sequenced in a study of blood T cell repertoires in COVID-19. Libraries were prepared by immunoSEQ multiplex PCR; TCRdb keeps only in-frame clonotypes and omits some of them. The sample lists roughly 220,000 clones, 80% to 85% occurring once. Sequenced sample: peripheral blood. The receptors shown here come from a woman aged 60-70 years with acute or convalescent COVID-19.

This clone has more than one count but fewer than ten. The chain employs TRBV19 and TRBJ1-5; 7 bases are shared with TRBD1. CDR3 size: 13 residues. CDR1 LNHDA and CDR2 SQIVND come from the germline V gene (reference sequence). J gave up 3 bases and V 7 bases, and 3 bases lay outside the gene matches. The DNA for the CDR3 is TGTGCCAGTAAAGGGACAGCCAATCAGCCCCAGCATTTT. It translates to CASKGTANQPQHF.

This sequence joins TRBV7-2 and TRBJ1-3; the D gene is possibly TRBD1 (6 bases). From germline, CDR1 is SGHTA and CDR2 FQGNSA. The CDR3 is made up of 17 amino acids. Trimming pared 5 bases from V and 3 bases from J, leaving 20 bases between. The CDR3, as DNA: TGTGCCAGCAGCCTTCGACAAAACAGGGTCTTTGGAAACACCATATATTTT. Translated, it gives CASSLRQNRVFGNTIYF. Full variable domain (missing parts from reference TRBV7-2 and TRBJ1-3): GAGVSQSPSNKVTEKGKDVELRCDPISGHTALYWYRQSLGQGLEFLIYFQGNSAPDKSGLPSDRFSAERTGGSVSTLTIQRTQQEDSAVYLCASSLRQNRVFGNTIYFGEGSWLTVV.

This clone was recorded at least ten times. The rearrangement joins TRBV7-8 to TRBJ2-2, with 8 bases fitting TRBD2. J lost 4 bases, V lost 2 bases, and 3 bases had no gene match. The CDR3 spans 15 residues. The V gene's germline CDR1 is SGHVS and CDR2 FQNEAQ. CDR3 in amino acids: CASSLQRGPTGELFF. The DNA for the CDR3 is TGTGCCAGCAGCTTACAGCGGGGGCCCACCGGGGAGCTGTTTTTT.

This clone appeared once. The chain joins TRBV29-1 to TRBJ2-1; tentatively, D is TRBD1 (5 bases). This CDR3 contains 12 residues. CDR1 SQVTM and CDR2 ANQGSEA come from the germline V gene. Trimming stripped 1 base from V and 8 bases from J, with 9 bases between. CDR3 amino acids: CSVEAGPDEQFF. The CDR3 DNA follows: TGCAGCGTTGAAGCAGGGCCGGATGAGCAGTTCTTC.

This clone was observed a few times. The V gene is TRBV15, the J gene TRBJ1-2, with D unresolved. With 1 base removed from V and 4 bases from J, the gap between germline ends came to 10 bases. The CDR3 is made up of 14 amino acids. Germline assignment: CDR1 LNHNV and CDR2 YYDKDF (reference sequence). In DNA, the CDR3 is TGTGCCACCAGCAGAGGTGAGACACCCTATGGCTACACCTTC. Its translation is CATSRGETPYGYTF. The full variable domain, rest sourced from reference TRBV15 and TRBJ1-2, is DAMVIQNPRYQVTQFGKPVTLSCSQTLNHNVMYWYQQKSSQAPKLLFHYYDKDFNNEADTPDNFQSRRPNTSFCFLDIRSPGLGDTAMYLCATSRGETPYGYTFGSGTRLTVV.

The genes are TRBV6-5 and TRBJ1-1, with a tentative D call TRBD1 (5 bases). Deletions cut 4 bases from V and 10 bases from J, with 10 bases between. The germline CDR1 and CDR2 sequences are MNHEY and SVGAGI. This CDR3 has 11 residues. The CDR3 spells CASSSDQGAFF. Written as DNA, the CDR3 is TGTGCCAGCAGTTCCGACCAGGGAGCTTTCTTT.

V is TRBV12-5 and J is TRBJ2-2; D is possibly TRBD1 (6 bases). V was shortened by 6 bases and J by 1 base, with 24 bases between the two germline ends. The CDR3 sequence is 19 residues long. Germline loops: CDR1 LGHNT, CDR2 FRNRAP. The CDR3 coding sequence is TGTGCTAGTGGGTCCCTCCTCCGGGACAAGCAAGGGAACACCGGGGAGCTGTTTTTT. This codes for CASGSLLRDKQGNTGELFF.

This sequence joins TRBV7-2 and TRBJ1-3, with unresolved D. V lost 5 bases and J 1 base, leaving 9 bases between the germline ends. The CDR3 runs to 14 residues. CDR1 and CDR2 (germline): SGHTA, FQGNSA. In nucleotides, the CDR3 is TGTGCCAGCAGCCTTGAGGGTTCTGGAAACACCATATATTTT. Translation gives CASSLEGSGNTIYF.

This chain uses TRBV3-1 (or the pseudogene TRBV3-2) with TRBJ2-1; D unclear. Between the trimmed V and J ends, which lost 6 bases and 6 bases, there was a span of 12 bases. The CDR3 length is 13 residues. Germline V gene sequence: CDR1 LGHDT, CDR2 YNNKEL (reference sequence). CDR3 coding DNA: TGTGCCAGCAGTCGATTAGCTACCAATGAGCAGTTCTTC. The encoded protein is CASSRLATNEQFF.

This clone was recorded only once. The chain carries TRBV5-5 and TRBJ2-1; 8 nucleotides line up with TRBD2. Germline CDR1 SGHKS, CDR2 YYEKEE (reference sequence). This CDR3 spans 17 amino acids. V lost 4 bases and J lost 0; bases outside the gene matches: 9. The CDR3 nucleotides read TGTGCCAGCAGCCAACATCCTAGCGGGCCCTCCTACAATGAGCAGTTCTTC. It specifies CASSQHPSGPSYNEQFF.

This sequence joins TRBV4-2 and TRBJ2-3; 9 nucleotides match TRBD2. Losses at the gene ends were 6 bases for V and 3 bases for J; bases not matched to a gene: 7. Germline CDR1 reads LGHNA; CDR2 reads YNFKEQ. The CDR3 is 15 residues long. The CDR3 coding sequence is TGTGCCAGCAGGGGGGCTAGCGGGGTTACAGATACGCAGTATTTT. Translated: CASRGASGVTDTQYF.

The V call is TRBV7-2, the J call TRBJ2-2, with TRBD1 as a possible D gene (5 bases). The CDR3 covers 15 residues. CDR1 is SGHTA and CDR2 is FQGNSA in the germline V gene. Trimming took off 2 bases at V and 1 base at J, with 8 bases between the two ends. The CDR3 loop reads CASSLLQGNTGELFF. CDR3 coding DNA: TGTGCCAGCAGCTTACTCCAGGGGAACACCGGGGAGCTGTTTTTT.

The gene calls are TRBV6-5 and TRBJ2-7, with 9 positions matching TRBD1. This CDR3 is 14 amino acids long. Germline-derived CDR1 and CDR2 are MNHEY and SVGAGI. With V trimmed by 6 bases and J by 2 bases, 5 bases remained unmatched. CDR3 bases: TGTGCCAGCAGCGCGACAGGGGGGCCCTACGAGCAGTACTTC. Amino acids: CASSATGGPYEQYF.

The CDR3 protein is CAWSVPYYGQGPYNEQFF. The DNA for the CDR3 is TGTGCCTGGAGTGTACCTTACTACGGACAGGGCCCCTACAATGAGCAGTTCTTC. The chain has TRBV30 and TRBJ2-1; 8 nucleotides line up with TRBD1. Germline V gives CDR1 GTSNPN, CDR2 SVGIG (reference sequence). This CDR3 has 18 residues. Losses at the gene ends were 0 bases for V and 2 bases for J; bases not matched to a gene: 12.

J is TRBJ1-1 and V is TRBV19; 8 positions agree with TRBD1. This CDR3 has 12 residues. V gave up 9 bases and J gave up 8 bases; unmatched junction bases: 8. Germline assignment: CDR1 LNHDA and CDR2 SQIVND (reference sequence). CDR3 sequence reads: CASTDRVEEAFF. The CDR3 bases are TGTGCCAGCACGGACAGGGTGGAGGAAGCTTTCTTT.

The V call is TRBV28, the J call TRBJ2-7; D call uncertain. CDR3 size: 12 residues. Trimming pared 3 bases from V and 4 bases from J, leaving 7 bases between. Germline loops: CDR1 MDHEN, CDR2 SYDVKM. CDR3 coding DNA: TGTGCCAGCAGTTTTTCTGTATACGAGCAGTACTTC. Translated: CASSFSVYEQYF.

The V and J genes are TRBV5-4 and TRBJ2-1; no definite D call. Germline V lookup: CDR1 SGHNT, CDR2 YYREEE (reference sequence). V lost 4 bases, J lost 0 bases, and 20 bases lay in between. The CDR3 loop spans 18 amino acids. The CDR3 nucleotides read TGTGCCAGCAGCGATCGACGGTCAGGATCAACCTCCTACAATGAGCAGTTCTTC. Its translation is CASSDRRSGSTSYNEQFF.

The genes are TRBV20-1 and TRBJ2-1; 15 bases are a match to TRBD2. Germline CDR1 and CDR2: DFQATT and SNEGSKA (reference sequence). V lost 3 bases and J lost 4; bases outside the gene matches: 4. The CDR3 runs 16 residues. The CDR3 here is CSASGLAGGNYNEQFF. CDR3 nucleotides: TGCAGTGCTAGTGGACTAGCGGGGGGGAATTACAATGAGCAGTTCTTC.

This clone has ten or more counts. In DNA, the CDR3 is TGTGCCAGTACCGAGGGGGGGGGACCCCAGCATTTT. This encodes CASTEGGGPQHF. V is TRBV19 and J is TRBJ1-5; D is possibly TRBD1 (6 bases). Between the trimmed V and J ends, which lost 7 bases and 10 bases, there was a span of 14 bases. The germline V gene has CDR1 LNHDA and CDR2 SQIVND (reference sequence). The CDR3 sequence is 12 residues long.

V is TRBV28 and J is TRBJ2-3; possibly TRBD1 for D (6 bases). The CDR3 totals 12 residues. With 8 bases removed from V and 2 bases from J, the gap between germline ends came to 8 bases. Germline loops: CDR1 MDHEN, CDR2 SYDVKM. The CDR3 spells CASGQYTDTQYF. DNA for the CDR3: TGTGCCAGCGGACAGTACACAGATACGCAGTATTTT.

The rearrangement uses TRBV5-1 and TRBJ2-2; 11 positions match TRBD2. The CDR3 is 18 residues long. V gave up 4 bases and J gave up 0 bases; unmatched junction bases: 8. Germline V lookup: CDR1 SGHRS, CDR2 YFSETQ. The CDR3 bases are TGCGCCAGCAGCCCGTGGACTAGCGGGCCCGCGAACACCGGGGAGCTGTTTTTT. Translation gives CASSPWTSGPANTGELFF.

The chain combines TRBV5-1 with TRBJ1-1; D might be TRBD1 (5 bases). The CDR3 length is 16 residues. Per the germline V gene, CDR1 is SGHRS and CDR2 is YFSETQ. V was pared by 0 bases and J by 2 bases, with 14 bases between. The CDR3 DNA reads as TGCGCCAGCAGCTTGGGGACGACGGGGGGTAACACTGAAGCTTTCTTT. It is translated as CASSLGTTGGNTEAFF.

The table lists this clone with a count of one. The chain is built from TRBV19 and TRBJ1-1; D possibly corresponds to TRBD1 (6 bases). Germline values: CDR1 LNHDA, CDR2 SQIVND (reference sequence). With 5 bases removed from V and 11 bases from J, the gap between germline ends came to 21 bases. CDR3 size: 14 residues. CDR3 protein: CASSSQGLRRGAFF. CDR3 nucleotides: TGTGCCAGTAGTTCACAGGGTCTTCGTAGAGGTGCTTTCTTT.

This chain connects TRBV6-6 to TRBJ1-6; TRBD1 agrees at 9 bases. V shed 4 bases and J 7 bases; nucleotides not matched to a gene: 5. The CDR3 totals 15 residues. Germline V gene data show CDR1 as MNHNY and CDR2 as SVGAGI (reference sequence). CDR3 bases: TGTGCCAGCAGTTCCATTGGACAGGGGAATTCACCCCTCCACTTT. Encoded protein: CASSSIGQGNSPLHF.

This chain joins TRBV7-8 and TRBJ2-3, with D unclear. V lost 6 bases, J lost 1 base, and 11 bases lay in between. CDR1 SGHVS and CDR2 FQNEAQ come from the germline V gene. The CDR3 has 14 amino acids. The CDR3: CASSPQLGTDTQYF. In DNA, the CDR3 is TGTGCCAGCAGTCCACAGTTGGGCACAGATACGCAGTATTTT.